These 19 T cell receptor beta chains were sequenced from one sample in a study of human T cells and chemical hapten exposure. Time point in this sample: patch test 1, 2 weeks after DPC sensitization. The treatment here: therapeutic diphenylcyclopropenone sensitization with weekly scalp DPC. TCRdb reprocessed the RACE reads with MiXCR, giving one entry per CDR3 protein. The repertoire includes about 380,000 distinct CDR3 sequences, around 5% of them detected once, and over 2% sits in the top ten. This sample comprised whole blood, obtained in connection with sensitization to the hapten diphenylcyclopropenone (DPC). The receptors come from a woman aged 45-59 years with alopecia areata. Some clones in this sample may be carry-over from other donors' samples.

This clonotype was detected a few times. The DNA for the CDR3 is TGTGCCAGCAGTGCTAGCGGGACAGGGGGCTACGAGCAGTACTTC. Its translation: CASSASGTGGYEQYF. The rearrangement links TRBV6-1 to TRBJ2-7; 11 bases map to TRBD1. The CDR3 totals 15 residues. CDR1 is MNHNS, CDR2 SASEGT, per germline. Trimming cost V 4 bases and J 3 bases; bases outside gene matches: 5.

This clonotype was found many times. The V call is TRBV12-3 or TRBV12-4, the J call TRBJ1-5, with D possibly matching TRBD1 (5 bases). This CDR3 has 14 amino acids. V gave up 3 bases and J gave up 9 bases, with 15 bases separating them. This CDR3 is CASSFGSRERPQHF. In DNA form, the CDR3 reads TGTGCCAGCAGTTTCGGGAGCAGGGAGAGGCCCCAGCATTTT.

This clonotype was seen repeatedly, ten times or more. This chain connects TRBV28 to TRBJ2-1, with D tentatively TRBD2 (5 bases). This CDR3 is 16 amino acids long. In germline, CDR1 is MDHEN, CDR2 SYDVKM. Trimming left V 1 base short and J 3 bases short, with 13 bases between. CDR3 sequence (DNA): TGTGCCAGCAGTTTATCCACTAGTATGATCTACAATGAGCAGTTCTTC. It encodes CASSLSTSMIYNEQFF.

In the case of this clonotype: This may arise from a read error, as a much more abundant clone is one base away. Here the CDR3 omits its conserved ending phenylalanine or tryptophan, so a read error is the likely source. The chain uses TRBV7-8 and TRBJ2-5, with 7 positions matching TRBD1. J gave up 2 bases and V 2 bases, and 5 bases lay outside the gene matches. Germline lookup yields CDR1 SGHVS and CDR2 FQNEAQ. The CDR3 runs to 15 residues. This CDR3 reads CASSLIQGLQETQYL. The CDR3 DNA reads as TGTGCCAGCAGCTTAATACAGGGGTTACAAGAGACCCAGTACCTC.

This clonotype was detected a few times. The V call is TRBV12-3 or TRBV12-4, the J call TRBJ2-3, with a tentative D call TRBD2 (5 bases). This CDR3 has 18 residues. Trimming took off 1 base at V and 4 bases at J, with 21 bases between the two ends. In DNA form, the CDR3 reads TGTGCCAGCAGTTTAGTTCTTCTAGGACTGGGAAGGCCAGATACGCAGTATTTT. It encodes CASSLVLLGLGRPDTQYF.

This clonotype was observed a few times. V gene TRBV12-3 or TRBV12-4 combines with J gene TRBJ1-1; D is unresolved. The CDR3 is 14 residues long. V was shortened by 2 bases and J by 3 bases, with 10 bases between the two germline ends. The CDR3 region has the DNA TGTGCCAGCAGTTTACTAGGTTCGGACACTGAAGCTTTCTTT. This codes for CASSLLGSDTEAFF.

A single count supports this clonotype. Just one base apart from a much larger clone, this may be a read error. This chain joins TRBV20-1 and TRBJ2-7; TRBD1 agrees at 7 bases. The CDR3 is made up of 14 amino acids. V gave up 5 bases and J gave up 6 bases; unmatched junction bases: 13. Germline CDR1 is DFQATT and CDR2 is SNEGSKA (reference sequence). The CDR3 region is CSAASDQGDGEQYF. The CDR3 region has the DNA TGCAGTGCTGCCTCCGATCAGGGGGATGGCGAGCAGTACTTC.

This clonotype appeared many times. V usage is TRBV12-3 or TRBV12-4 and J usage is TRBJ2-1, with 8 bases that match TRBD1. V lost 7 bases to trimming and J lost 10 bases; unmatched junction nucleotides: 12. This CDR3 contains 14 residues. CDR3 amino acids: CASTPTGVRDEQFF. As DNA, the CDR3 is TGTGCCAGCACCCCGACAGGGGTGAGGGACGAGCAGTTCTTC.

This clonotype was detected only a few times. Here the CDR3 reads CASSYYGDSPLHF. The CDR3 nucleotides read TGTGCCAGCAGTTACTATGGGGATTCACCCCTCCACTTT. V gene TRBV6-5 combines with J gene TRBJ1-6; D call uncertain. The CDR3 runs 13 residues. Trimming cost V 1 base and J 8 bases, with 6 bases left between them. Germline-derived CDR1 and CDR2 are MNHEY and SVGAGI.

At least ten counts were recorded for this clonotype. The J gene is TRBJ2-1, the V gene TRBV5-6; TRBD1 is a possible D gene (5 bases). This CDR3 contains 16 residues. CDR1 is SGHDT and CDR2 is YYEEEE in the germline V gene. V was trimmed by 1 base and J by 6 bases, leaving 17 bases between them. CDR3 residues: CASSLSGLGRSNEQFF. In nucleotides, the CDR3 is TGTGCCAGCAGCTTGTCAGGGCTGGGAAGGAGCAATGAGCAGTTCTTC.

The V call is TRBV20-1, the J call TRBJ2-7; D uncertain. In germline, CDR1 is DFQATT, CDR2 SNEGSKA (reference sequence). The V and J ends lost 1 base and 0 bases respectively, with 16 bases between them. This CDR3 is built from 16 residues. CDR3 sequence (DNA): TGCAGTGCTAGAGGTCCGGTAGATAGGCCCTCCTACGAGCAGTACTTC. Amino acid sequence: CSARGPVDRPSYEQYF.

This clonotype was observed at least ten times. DNA of the CDR3: TGTGCCACCAGCAGAGATCACGGAGGTAATGGTGAAAAACTGTTTTTT. Protein: CATSRDHGGNGEKLFF. This chain joins TRBV15 and TRBJ1-4; D remains ambiguous. This CDR3 has 16 residues. Germline V gene lookup returns CDR1 LNHNV and CDR2 YYDKDF (reference sequence). V shed 0 bases and J shed 7 bases, with 15 bases lying between them.

This clonotype has more than one count but fewer than ten. The chain recombines TRBV7-9 with TRBJ2-4; D is undetermined. The CDR3 runs to 15 residues. Per the germline V gene, CDR1 is SEHNR and CDR2 is FQNEAQ (reference sequence). The V and J ends lost 6 bases and 1 base respectively, with 13 bases between them. CDR3 protein: CASSSEAPAKNIQYF. CDR3 DNA: TGTGCCAGCAGTTCAGAGGCTCCTGCCAAAAACATTCAGTACTTC.

This clonotype was seen ten or more times. This sequence joins TRBV27 and TRBJ1-1, with D possibly TRBD1 on 5 matching bases. V was cut by 5 bases and J by 0 bases, with 10 bases left in between. The CDR3 has 14 amino acids. Per germline, CDR1 MNHEY and CDR2 SMNVEV (reference sequence). CDR3 coding DNA: TGTGCCAGCAGTATAGGGGCGTTGAACACTGAAGCTTTCTTT. Translating gives CASSIGALNTEAFF.

The table lists this clonotype with many counts. The chain couples TRBV6-6 to TRBJ1-1; D gene uncertain. Germline CDR1 reads MNHNY; CDR2 reads SVGAGI (reference sequence). The CDR3 covers 13 residues. Trimming pared 2 bases from V and 2 bases from J, leaving 6 bases between. The CDR3 reads CASSYLINTEAFF. The CDR3 bases are TGTGCCAGCAGTTACCTTATAAACACTGAAGCTTTCTTT.

This rearrangement joins TRBV6-1 to TRBJ1-2; no firm D call. Trimming stripped 4 bases from V and 3 bases from J, with 6 bases between. The germline V gene encodes CDR1 MNHNS and CDR2 SASEGT. The CDR3 has 12 amino acids. CDR3 sequence: CASSATDYGYTF. The CDR3 nucleotides are TGTGCCAGCAGTGCCACCGACTATGGCTACACCTTC.

This clonotype occurred many times. V usage is TRBV3-1 and J usage is TRBJ2-2, with 10 positions matching TRBD2. CDR3 length equals 15 residues. CDR1 is LGHDT, CDR2 YNNKEL, per germline (reference sequence). V lost 4 bases, J lost 6 bases, and 5 bases stayed unmatched. CDR3 sequence: CASSLSGGAAGELFF. CDR3 nucleotide sequence: TGTGCCAGCAGCCTAAGCGGGGGGGCCGCCGGGGAGCTGTTTTTT. Drawing the rest from reference TRBV3-1 and TRBJ2-2, the complete variable domain is DTAVSQTPKYLVTQMGNDKSIKCEQNLGHDTMYWYKQDSKKFLKIMFSYNNKELIINETVPNRFSPKSPDKAHLNLHINSLELGDSAVYFCASSLSGGAAGELFFGEGSRLTVL.

This clonotype was observed at least ten times. This chain connects TRBV11-2 to TRBJ2-1; D call uncertain. Trimming pared 7 bases from V and 9 bases from J, leaving 10 bases between. The length of the CDR3 is 11 residues. CDR1 is SGHAT, CDR2 FQNNGV, per germline. The CDR3 spells CASTLIAEQFF. Here the CDR3 DNA reads TGTGCCAGCACCCTAATCGCTGAGCAGTTCTTC.

This clonotype was counted a few times. The CDR3 coding sequence is TGTGCCAGCAGTGCTCCGCGGGCCTACCAAGAGACCCAGTACTTC. Its protein is CASSAPRAYQETQYF. This chain joins TRBV2 and TRBJ2-5; a weak D match, TRBD2 (5 bases). CDR1 is SNHLY and CDR2 is FYNNEI in the germline V gene. This CDR3 has 15 amino acids. The V end lost 4 bases, the J end lost 0 bases, and 12 bases lay between the germline ends. Drawing the rest from reference TRBV2 and TRBJ2-5, the complete variable domain is EPEVTQTPSHQVTQMGQEVILRCVPISNHLYFYWYRQILGQKVEFLVSFYNNEISEKSEIFDDQFSVERPDGSNFTLKIRSTKLEDSAMYFCASSAPRAYQETQYFGPGTRLLVL.